Below, one TCR beta chain is given with its context. Its antigen is unknown. This specimen comes from a study of early T cells in non-severe SARS-CoV-2 infection. Study background: Sequencing targeted bulk RNA from unsorted whole blood, leaving chains unpaired. Notes on the study in general: Using VDJdb, the matching emphasized anti-spike CD8 responses while missing private and CD4 specificities.

Each single cDNA molecule received a unique molecular identifier. MiXCR, run by TCRdb on the 5' RACE reads, gives a single entry per CDR3 protein. The sample contains more than 45,000 distinct CDR3 sequences, around 12% of which appear only once. Sequencing used whole blood. This receptor was obtained from an adult who was a healthcare worker with PCR-confirmed SARS-CoV-2 infection or an uninfected control (not recorded which).

Written as DNA, the CDR3 is TGTGCCAGCAGCCGTCGACAGGGGGAGTACACTGAAGCTTTCTTT. It specifies CASSRRQGEYTEAFF. This sequence joins TRBV3-1 and TRBJ1-1; 9 bases align to TRBD1. V lost 4 bases, J lost 3 bases, and 6 bases stayed unmatched. Germline CDR1 is LGHDT and CDR2 is YNNKEL (reference sequence). The CDR3 runs to 15 residues.